This TCR beta chain was documented in a study of identical twins. Only healthy Caucasians were included as donors. The germline CDR1 and CDR2 sequences are LGHNA and YSLEER. The trim removed 0 bases at V and 2 bases at J, leaving 7 bases unmatched. The CDR3 totals 16 residues. MiXCR, run by TCRdb on the 5' RACE reads, gives a single entry per CDR3 protein. Altogether roughly 720,000 distinct CDR3 sequences are present, 15% to 20% being singletons, with the ten largest covering under 15%. On this clonotype: Its antigen is unidentified.

Notes on the study in general: Its conclusions, products of cross-sectional statistical analysis, did not come from following the same donors.

This same sample was also taken into another study, of T cells expressing NK-cell markers. That source notes: It was sorted CD3+CD56+NKG2C+, CD3+CD56+NKG2C- and CD3+CD56-NKG2C+ T cells that supplied the TCR beta repertoires. Among eight sequenced donors, seven carried HCMV seropositivity while one was seronegative.

V and J are TRBV4-3 and TRBJ2-7; 7 nucleotides agree with TRBD2. The sequence was collected from a woman between 18 and 29 years old in good health. Sequences were obtained from PBMCs. CDR3 residues: CASSQDFRDYTYEQYF. The DNA of the CDR3 is TGCGCCAGCAGCCAAGATTTTCGGGACTACACCTACGAGCAGTACTTC.